Below are 10 T cell receptor beta chains sequenced from a single sample in a study of Graves' ophthalmopathy and Graves' hyperthyroidism. From RNA, the CDR3 regions of TCR beta chains were amplified and sequenced. A first-round RT-PCR used HTBI primers, followed by a second-round multiplex PCR. From the multiplex PCR reads, TCRdb called clonotypes with MiXCR, one entry per CDR3 protein. The table includes hundreds of thousands of distinct CDR3 sequences, under 25% detected once. The sample consisted of peripheral blood. The receptors originated from a woman aged 18-35 years with stable Graves' hyperthyroidism.

This clonotype came up many times. V is TRBV6-2 or TRBV6-3 and J is TRBJ2-5, with D uncertain. CDR1 is MNHEY and CDR2 is SVGEGT in the germline V gene. This CDR3 is built from 14 residues. With 1 base removed from V and 2 bases from J, the gap between germline ends came to 8 bases. For the CDR3, the DNA is TGTGCCAGCAGTTACTTCGGCAGACAAGAGACCCAGTACTTC. Its translation: CASSYFGRQETQYF.

This clonotype has a single count. The rearrangement joins TRBV2 to TRBJ1-1; D uncertain. V lost 0 bases and J 8 bases, leaving 7 bases between the germline ends. The CDR3 runs 12 residues. Looked up from germline, CDR1 is SNHLY and CDR2 is FYNNEI. DNA for the CDR3: TGTGCCAGCAGTGAAGCGGCGGTAGAAGCTTTCTTT. Amino acid sequence: CASSEAAVEAFF.

The chain employs TRBV27 and TRBJ1-1, with unresolved D. The CDR3 contains 16 residues. Germline V gene sequence: CDR1 MNHEY, CDR2 SMNVEV (reference sequence). V lost 0 bases and J 3 bases, leaving 14 bases between the germline ends. DNA of the CDR3: TGTGCCAGCAGTTTATCGGAAGTAGGGCAGGACACTGAAGCTTTCTTT. Amino acid sequence: CASSLSEVGQDTEAFF.

The chain couples TRBV3-1 to TRBJ2-3, with D perhaps matching TRBD2 (6 bases). With 1 base removed from V and 4 bases from J, the gap between germline ends came to 15 bases. The germline V gene has CDR1 LGHDT and CDR2 YNNKEL (reference sequence). CDR3 length: 16 residues. The CDR3 coding sequence is TGTGCCAGCAGCCAAGCCGGCGGCTCTAGCGCAGATACGCAGTATTTT. Translated: CASSQAGGSSADTQYF.

At least ten counts were recorded for this clonotype. This chain's CDR3 is CASSETGGSGANVLTF. The CDR3 DNA is TGTGCCAGCAGTGAGACCGGGGGATCTGGGGCCAACGTCCTGACTTTC. The rearrangement uses TRBV2 and TRBJ2-6; D possibly corresponds to TRBD2 (6 bases). The CDR3 has 16 amino acids. V was clipped by 3 bases and J by 1 base, with 10 bases between them. Germline V CDR1 and CDR2: SNHLY, FYNNEI.

This clonotype occurred many times. This sequence joins TRBV5-1 and TRBJ2-2, with D tentatively TRBD1 (6 bases). Germline CDR1 SGHRS, CDR2 YFSETQ. V was pared by 2 bases and J by 6 bases, with 14 bases between. The length of the CDR3 is 15 residues. For the CDR3, the DNA is TGCGCCAGCAGCTTCGGACAGAAAAGGGCCGGGGAGCTGTTTTTT. Residues: CASSFGQKRAGELFF.

The chain couples TRBV7-2 to TRBJ2-5; TRBD1 is a possible D gene (5 bases). V dropped 2 bases and J dropped 7 bases, with 17 bases sitting between them. Germline values: CDR1 SGHTA, CDR2 FQGNSA. The CDR3 is 15 residues long. CDR3 loop: CASSLFAGDRGTQYF. CDR3 coding DNA: TGTGCCAGCAGCTTATTTGCCGGCGACAGAGGGACCCAGTACTTC.

This clonotype was recorded at least ten times. CDR3 nucleotides: TGTGCCAGCAGCTCCAGGGGGGACGGATATCAGCCCCAGCATTTT. This encodes CASSSRGDGYQPQHF. The V and J genes are TRBV6-1 and TRBJ1-5; 7 bases match TRBD1. This CDR3 has 15 residues. Germline CDR1 reads MNHNS; CDR2 reads SASEGT. J lost 5 bases, V lost 6 bases, and 10 bases had no gene match.

In its sample, this clonotype was seen many times. This sequence may be a read error, since a much larger clone differs from it by one base. The chain joins TRBV30 to TRBJ1-2; 8 bases are shared with TRBD1. Unmatched junction bases numbered 1, after V lost 1 base and J lost 3 bases. CDR1 and CDR2 from the germline V gene are GTSNPN and SVGIG (reference sequence). This CDR3 comprises 13 residues. DNA for the CDR3: TGTGCCTGGAGTGCGGACAGGGACTATGGCTACACCTTC. Protein: CAWSADRDYGYTF.

This clonotype appeared many times. The chain has TRBV29-1 and TRBJ2-5; D is perhaps TRBD1 or TRBD2 (6 bases each). Looked up from germline, CDR1 is SQVTM and CDR2 is ANQGSEA. The germline V and J ends were trimmed by 7 bases and 4 bases, with 16 bases remaining between them. This CDR3 is built from 13 residues. CDR3 sequence (DNA): TGCAGCGCCATGTCCGGGGGCAGAGAGACCCAGTACTTC. Translation: CSAMSGGRETQYF.